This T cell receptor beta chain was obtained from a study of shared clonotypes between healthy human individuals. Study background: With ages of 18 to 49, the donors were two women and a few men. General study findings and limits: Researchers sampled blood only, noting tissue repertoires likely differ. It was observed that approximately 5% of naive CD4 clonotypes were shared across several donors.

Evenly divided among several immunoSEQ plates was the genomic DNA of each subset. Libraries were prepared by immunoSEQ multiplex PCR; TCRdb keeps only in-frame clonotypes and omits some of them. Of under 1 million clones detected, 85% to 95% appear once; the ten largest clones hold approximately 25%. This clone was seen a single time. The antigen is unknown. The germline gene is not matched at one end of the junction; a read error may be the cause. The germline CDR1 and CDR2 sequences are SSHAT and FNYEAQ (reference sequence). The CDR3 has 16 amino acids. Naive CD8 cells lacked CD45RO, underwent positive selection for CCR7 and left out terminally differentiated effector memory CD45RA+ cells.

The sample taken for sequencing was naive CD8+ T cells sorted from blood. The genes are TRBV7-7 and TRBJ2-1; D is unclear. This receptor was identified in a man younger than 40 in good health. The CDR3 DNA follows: TGTGCTAGCAGCCCCACGGTGAGGCTTGACTACAATGAGCAGTTCTTC. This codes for CASSPTVRLDYNEQFF. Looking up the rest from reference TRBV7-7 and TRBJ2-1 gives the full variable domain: GAGVSQSPRYKVTKRGQDVTLRCDPISSHATLYWYQQALGQGPEFLTYFNYEAQPDKSGLPSDRFSAERPEGSISTLTIQRTEQRDSAMYRCASSPTVRLDYNEQFFGPGTRLTVL.